Each of the 4 T cell receptor beta chains below was sequenced from the same sample in a study of T cell clonality in common variable immunodeficiency (dated by TCRdb to between 2015 and 2017). The research as a whole found: Reportedly, TCRbeta sequences from CVID had fewer deletions and N-nucleotide insertions, and highly modified clones with 13 or more V deletions were absent from CVID.

The library was made by the immunoSEQ multiplex PCR assay. TCRdb stores this immuneACCESS table with in-frame sequences only. Part of the clones is absent; in the studies checked, under half of the shortfall reflects unresolved V genes, and no reason is known for the rest. Listed for this sample are around 3,700 clones, none observed only a single time. 20% to 25% of the sample is taken by the ten largest. Antigen specificity for these receptors is unknown. Source material: peripheral blood mononuclear cells. These receptors were taken from a human donor with common variable immunodeficiency.

This clone was detected a few times. Read data end 3 residues before the CDR3 end; the end is taken from the germline J gene. The rearrangement links TRBV18 to TRBJ2-5; D ambiguous. V lost 0 bases and J lost 1, with 9 bases in between. Germline-derived CDR1 and CDR2 are KGHSH and LQKENI. The CDR3 contains 15 residues. CDR3 bases read: TGTGCCAGCTCACCACCTTCCCTCTTCCAAGAGACC. The encoded protein is CASSPPSLFQET. From start to end, the CDR3 is CASSPPSLFQETQYF.

Ten or more counts support this clone. The CDR3 goes on 3 residues after the read ends, and that part is filled in from the germline J gene. The V and J genes are TRBV11-2 and TRBJ2-7; the match to TRBD1 covers 9 bases. The CDR3 spans 15 residues. J was trimmed by 3 bases and V by 3 bases; bases with no gene match: 6. Germline lookup yields CDR1 SGHAT and CDR2 FQNNGV. Partial CDR3 DNA: TGTGCCAGCAGCTTCGCGACAGGGGGTGTCTACGAG. It is translated as CASSFATGGVYE. The full CDR3 sequence reads CASSFATGGVYEQYF.

Many counts were recorded for this clone. The DNA ends 3 residues before the CDR3 does, and the rest of the CDR3 is filled in from the germline J gene. The chain carries TRBV20-1 and TRBJ2-1; 12 bases agree with TRBD2. Germline CDR1 is DFQATT and CDR2 is SNEGSKA (reference sequence). CDR3 length: 18 residues. Trimming removed 0 bases from V and 8 bases from J; junction bases left unmatched: 14. The CDR3 here is CSARDLASGRAIYDEQFF. Incomplete CDR3 DNA: TGCAGTGCTAGAGATCTTGCTAGCGGGAGGGCCATATATGATGAG.

In this sample, this clone turned up a few times. The CDR3 sequence: CASRKDGQSNQPQHF. CDR3 bases read: TGTGCCAGCAGGAAAGATGGACAGAGCAATCAGCCC. The chain employs TRBV2 and TRBJ1-5; D possibly corresponds to TRBD1 (6 bases). The CDR3 end is not reached by the read, which stops 3 residues before it; the germline J gene fills it in. Looked up from germline, CDR1 is SNHLY and CDR2 is FYNNEI. The CDR3 covers 15 residues. The germline V and J ends were trimmed by 6 bases and 1 base, with 13 bases remaining between them.